Following are 7 T cell receptor beta chains from one sample sequenced in a study of CD8 T cells in ankylosing spondylitis. TCRdb re-called the 5' RACE reads with MiXCR, one entry per CDR3 protein. The data show about 52,000 distinct CDR3 sequences, with 6% to 7.5% seen just once and around 8.5% held by the top ten. Sample: blood, either unsorted or a sorted T cell fraction (not recorded which). The receptors here all came from a female donor with ankylosing spondylitis or in good health (not recorded which).

This clonotype was detected ten times or more. The chain carries TRBV12-3 or TRBV12-4 and TRBJ1-5, with no clear D. The CDR3 has 13 residues. V shed 6 bases and J shed 4 bases, with 10 bases lying between them. The CDR3 loop is CASSPGVNQPQHF. The CDR3 DNA reads as TGTGCCAGCAGCCCCGGTGTGAATCAGCCCCAGCATTTT.

In its sample, this clonotype was seen many times. This chain uses TRBV19 with TRBJ2-3, with 7 bases matching TRBD1. The CDR3 runs to 15 residues. V trimming: 3 bases; J trimming: 6 bases; junction bases outside the gene matches: 9. The germline gives CDR1 LNHDA, CDR2 SQIVND (reference sequence). The CDR3 DNA follows: TGTGCCAGTAGTATTGGACAGGCCCCCTGGGATACGCAGTATTTT. The encoded protein is CASSIGQAPWDTQYF.

This clonotype appeared many times. The genes are TRBV5-1 and TRBJ2-2; D gene ambiguous. V shed 0 bases and J shed 8 bases, with 8 bases lying between them. Germline CDR1 is SGHRS and CDR2 is YFSETQ. This CDR3 comprises 13 residues. The CDR3 DNA is TGCGCCAGCAGCTTGGACAAGGCAGGGGAGCTGTTTTTT. Translation gives CASSLDKAGELFF.

As regards this clonotype: A read error is possible here, since a much larger clone lies one base away. The CDR3 loop is CARSQQGSAGELFF. The CDR3 region has the DNA TGTGCCAGAAGCCAGCAGGGTTCGGCCGGGGAGCTGTTTTTT. The V gene is TRBV3-1, the J gene TRBJ2-2, with D possibly TRBD1 on 5 matching bases. The CDR3 has 14 amino acids. Germline lookup yields CDR1 LGHDT and CDR2 YNNKEL (reference sequence).

This clonotype has at least ten counts. The chain employs TRBV11-2 and TRBJ2-1; D might be TRBD2 (6 bases). CDR1 SGHAT and CDR2 FQNNGV come from the germline V gene. This CDR3 region has 16 residues. With 6 bases removed from V and 5 bases from J, the gap between germline ends came to 20 bases. The CDR3 loop is CASRSVEGKRDNEQFF. CDR3 in DNA: TGTGCCAGCAGGAGCGTGGAGGGAAAGAGGGACAATGAGCAGTTCTTC.

This clonotype was counted at least ten times. The J gene is TRBJ1-4, the V gene TRBV4-3, with D tentatively TRBD1 (5 bases). Trimming stripped 1 base from V and 7 bases from J, with 19 bases between. The CDR3 has 17 amino acids. CDR1 and CDR2 (germline): LGHNA, YSLEER. The DNA for the CDR3 is TGCGCCAGCAGCCAAGCTCCGTCGGGACGTCGGGGTGAAAAACTGTTTTTT. It yields the protein CASSQAPSGRRGEKLFF.

This CDR3 reads CASSLQYQDPQHF. CDR3 nucleotides: TGTGCCAGCAGCCTCCAGTACCAGGATCCCCAGCATTTT. The V call is TRBV11-2, the J call TRBJ1-5; D is ambiguous. The CDR3 contains 13 residues. Trimming removed 5 bases at V and 10 bases at J, with 15 bases between. Looked up from germline, CDR1 is SGHAT and CDR2 is FQNNGV.